Presented here are 23 T cell receptor beta chains from one specimen sequenced in a study of CD8 T cells in ankylosing spondylitis. TCRdb analysed the 5' RACE reads with MiXCR anew, one entry per CDR3 protein. This sample carries 69,000 or so distinct CDR3 sequences, approximately 5.3% of them seen once, and the ten largest clones take approximately 2.1%. The sample consisted of blood, either unsorted or a sorted T cell fraction (not recorded which). These receptors were collected from a male donor with ankylosing spondylitis or in good health (not recorded which).

This clonotype showed up many times. V gene TRBV2 combines with J gene TRBJ2-2; either TRBD1 or TRBD2 may fit D (6 bases each). Looked up from germline, CDR1 is SNHLY and CDR2 is FYNNEI. V gave up 7 bases and J gave up 5 bases, with 14 bases separating them. The CDR3 is made up of 14 amino acids. The CDR3 coding sequence is TGTGCCAGCATGACAGGACTAAGGACCGGGGAGCTGTTTTTT. Translating gives CASMTGLRTGELFF. Full variable domain (missing parts from reference TRBV2 and TRBJ2-2): EPEVTQTPSHQVTQMGQEVILRCVPISNHLYFYWYRQILGQKVEFLVSFYNNEISEKSEIFDDQFSVERPDGSNFTLKIRSTKLEDSAMYFCASMTGLRTGELFFGEGSRLTVL.

This clonotype was detected only a few times. The genes are TRBV7-9 and TRBJ1-1; 10 bases align to TRBD1. With V trimmed by 4 bases and J by 0 bases, 5 bases remained unmatched. This CDR3 is built from 16 residues. The germline V gene has CDR1 SEHNR and CDR2 FQNEAQ (reference sequence). The CDR3 DNA reads as TGTGCCAGCAGCTCTGGGACAGGGGTAATGAACACTGAAGCTTTCTTT. Its translation is CASSSGTGVMNTEAFF.

This clonotype was seen many times. The chain carries TRBV3-1 and TRBJ1-2, with 8 bases aligning to TRBD1. CDR1 and CDR2 from the germline V gene are LGHDT and YNNKEL (reference sequence). After removal of 2 bases from V and 6 bases from J, the junction contained 5 bases not matched to a gene. The CDR3 covers 14 residues. CDR3 protein: CASSQSTGGHGYTF. The CDR3 DNA follows: TGTGCCAGCAGCCAATCCACAGGGGGTCATGGCTACACCTTC.

Ten or more counts support this clonotype. This chain links TRBV11-2 with TRBJ2-3; 12 nucleotides agree with TRBD2. Germline-derived CDR1 and CDR2 are SGHAT and FQNNGV. The CDR3 is 14 amino acids. Germline trimming cut 4 bases from V and 8 bases from J; bases unmatched to any gene: 4. For the CDR3, the DNA is TGTGCCAGCAGCTCAACTAGCGGGGGGTCTACGCAGTATTTT. It codes for CASSSTSGGSTQYF.

Many counts were recorded for this clonotype. J is TRBJ1-2 and V is TRBV5-1, with 7 bases matching TRBD1. CDR1 and CDR2 from the germline V gene are SGHRS and YFSETQ. V gave up 4 bases and J gave up 12 bases; unmatched junction bases: 15. The CDR3 length is 14 residues. The CDR3 DNA follows: TGCGCCAGCAGCCCGGCAGGGACAGCATTGCCCCACACCTTC. Amino acid sequence: CASSPAGTALPHTF.

This clonotype was recorded at least ten times. The chain is built from TRBV5-1 and TRBJ1-2; D is perhaps TRBD1 (6 bases). CDR1 and CDR2 from the germline V gene are SGHRS and YFSETQ. The V end was cut by 0 bases, the J end by 5 bases, with 11 bases between. The CDR3 spans 14 residues. This CDR3 reads CASSLVQGGYGYTF. The CDR3 bases are TGCGCCAGCAGCTTGGTACAGGGAGGTTATGGCTACACCTTC. The full variable domain, its missing parts supplied by reference TRBV5-1 and TRBJ1-2, is KAGVTQTPRYLIKTRGQQVTLSCSPISGHRSVSWYQQTPGQGLQFLFEYFSETQRNKGNFPGRFSGRQFSNSRSEMNVSTLELGDSALYLCASSLVQGGYGYTFGSGTRLTVV.

This clonotype came up many times. The V call is TRBV29-1, the J call TRBJ1-1; D remains ambiguous. The germline V gene encodes CDR1 SQVTM and CDR2 ANQGSEA. The CDR3 is 12 amino acids. The V end was cut by 4 bases, the J end by 4 bases, with 10 bases between. The CDR3 DNA sequence: TGCAGCGTTGCATCCAGCAGCACTGAAGCTTTCTTT. Encoded protein: CSVASSSTEAFF.

This clonotype was counted many times. This chain connects TRBV6-5 to TRBJ2-3, with TRBD2 as a possible D gene (6 bases). Germline loops: CDR1 MNHEY, CDR2 SVGAGI. V was shortened by 0 bases and J by 0 bases, with 13 bases between the two germline ends. CDR3 length: 17 residues. The CDR3 DNA reads as TGTGCCAGCAGTTACTCGAGTGGTGGGGGGAGCACAGATACGCAGTATTTT. Encoded protein: CASSYSSGGGSTDTQYF.

The sample holds many counts of this clonotype. The chain is built from TRBV15 and TRBJ1-4; D unresolved. Germline CDR1 reads LNHNV; CDR2 reads YYDKDF (reference sequence). Trimming took 0 bases from V and 8 from J, leaving 13 bases between them. The CDR3 loop spans 15 amino acids. The chain's CDR3 is CATSRDSGFGEKLFF. The CDR3 coding sequence is TGTGCCACCAGCAGAGATTCGGGGTTCGGCGAAAAACTGTTTTTT.

This clonotype has at least ten counts. The chain couples TRBV20-1 to TRBJ2-1; 11 bases line up with TRBD2. In germline, CDR1 is DFQATT, CDR2 SNEGSKA (reference sequence). The CDR3 consists of 14 residues. Germline trimming cut 3 bases from V and 10 bases from J; bases unmatched to any gene: 8. The CDR3 here is CSASYRIAGGEQFF. The CDR3 DNA sequence: TGCAGTGCTAGTTATCGTATAGCGGGGGGGGAGCAGTTCTTC.

Comments on this clonotype: A read error may produce the germline difference seen at one junction end. This chain joins TRBV2 and TRBJ1-3; D is ambiguous. The length of the CDR3 is 19 residues. CDR1 is SNHLY and CDR2 is FYNNEI in the germline V gene. Here the CDR3 reads CTSCSAAGRGLTSGNTIYF. The CDR3 DNA reads as TGTACCAGCTGTTCCGCCGCAGGACGCGGTCTCACCTCTGGAAACACCATATATTTT.

Ten or more counts support this clonotype. V is TRBV23-1 and J is TRBJ1-5; maybe TRBD1 (5 bases). TRBV23-1 is placed among ORFs of uncertain function. V was clipped by 0 bases and J by 0 bases, with 12 bases between them. The CDR3 spans 17 residues. The CDR3, as DNA: TGCGCCAGCAGTCAATCCGCGGACACCGATAGCAATCAGCCCCAGCATTTT. As protein: CASSQSADTDSNQPQHF.

At least ten counts were recorded for this clonotype. V and J are TRBV5-1 and TRBJ1-1; the match to TRBD1 covers 7 bases. After removal of 4 bases from V and 0 bases from J, the junction contained 9 bases not matched to a gene. CDR1 and CDR2 (germline): SGHRS, YFSETQ. The CDR3 runs 16 residues. CDR3: CASSLDHRGMNTEAFF. As DNA, the CDR3 is TGCGCCAGCAGCCTTGATCACAGGGGTATGAACACTGAAGCTTTCTTT.

There are many counts of this clonotype. The rearrangement links TRBV28 to TRBJ2-5; 7 positions match TRBD1. The CDR3 extends over 14 amino acids. In germline, CDR1 is MDHEN, CDR2 SYDVKM. The J segment lost 4 bases and the V segment lost 5 bases, leaving 7 bases of the junction unmatched. CDR3 in amino acids: CASSPRDRAETQYF. Written as DNA, the CDR3 is TGTGCCAGCAGTCCCCGAGACAGGGCAGAGACCCAGTACTTC.

The sample holds many counts of this clonotype. The rearrangement uses TRBV5-5 and TRBJ2-3, with 7 bases fitting TRBD2. The CDR3 is made up of 14 amino acids. With 5 bases clipped from V and 6 bases from J, the junction kept 9 bases outside the gene matches. Germline loops: CDR1 SGHKS, CDR2 YYEKEE (reference sequence). CDR3 in amino acids: CASRLSSGGDTQYF. In DNA form, the CDR3 reads TGTGCCAGCAGGCTCAGTTCGGGAGGTGATACGCAGTATTTT.

The V call is TRBV18, the J call TRBJ2-7; D not certain. V was shortened by 0 bases and J by 4 bases, with 10 bases between the two germline ends. The germline V gene has CDR1 KGHSH and CDR2 LQKENI. The CDR3 contains 14 residues. The CDR3 sequence: CASSPPGMAYEQYF. Written as DNA, the CDR3 is TGTGCCAGCTCACCACCAGGGATGGCGTACGAGCAGTACTTC.

As concerns this clonotype: One base away lies a much larger clone, so this may be a sequencing read error. The chain combines TRBV20-1 with TRBJ2-7; 14 bases are a match to TRBD2. Looked up from germline, CDR1 is DFQATT and CDR2 is SNEGSKA (reference sequence). This CDR3 comprises 19 residues. The CDR3 sequence: CCASRTSGGTDDISYEQYF. The CDR3 DNA reads TGCTGTGCTAGCAGGACTAGCGGGGGGACCGATGATATTTCCTACGAGCAGTACTTC.

This clonotype was seen repeatedly, ten times or more. The chain carries TRBV28 and TRBJ2-7; 7 bases align to TRBD1. V lost 7 bases to trimming and J lost 6 bases; unmatched junction nucleotides: 9. CDR3 length equals 13 residues. CDR1 and CDR2 (germline): MDHEN, SYDVKM. The DNA of the CDR3 is TGTGCCAGCACATACGAGGGACAGCCCGAGCAGTACTTC. Its translation is CASTYEGQPEQYF.

This clonotype has ten or more counts. The chain couples TRBV5-1 to TRBJ2-3, with 12 bases identical to TRBD2. Germline CDR1 SGHRS, CDR2 YFSETQ. The CDR3 has 16 residues. Trimming took 6 bases from V and 2 from J; bases not matched to a gene: 7. The chain's CDR3 is CASTPSGGANTDTQYF. CDR3 sequence (DNA): TGCGCCAGCACCCCTAGCGGGGGGGCGAACACAGATACGCAGTATTTT.

In its sample, this clonotype was seen a few times. The chain is built from TRBV2 and TRBJ1-1; tentatively, D is TRBD1 (5 bases). The germline V gene encodes CDR1 SNHLY and CDR2 FYNNEI. Trimming cost V 6 bases and J 1 base, with 6 bases left between them. CDR3 length: 12 amino acids. The CDR3 DNA sequence: TGTGCCAGCAGGGGGGGGAACACTGAAGCTTTCTTT. It yields the protein CASRGGNTEAFF.

This clonotype was recorded at least ten times. The chain combines TRBV28 with TRBJ1-1, with 10 bases aligning to TRBD1. CDR1 and CDR2 (germline): MDHEN, SYDVKM. This CDR3 spans 16 amino acids. The J segment lost 2 bases and the V segment lost 6 bases, leaving 9 bases of the junction unmatched. CDR3 loop: CASSPPTGGDNTEAFF. CDR3 nucleotide sequence: TGTGCCAGCAGCCCCCCGACAGGGGGCGATAACACTGAAGCTTTCTTT.

The chain couples TRBV30 to TRBJ1-1; D remains ambiguous. Germline loops: CDR1 GTSNPN, CDR2 SVGIG (reference sequence). CDR3 length: 15 amino acids. Trimming removed 0 bases from V and 2 bases from J, with 13 bases in between. CDR3 region: CAWSVRVMTNTEAFF. The CDR3 bases are TGTGCCTGGAGTGTACGAGTGATGACAAACACTGAAGCTTTCTTT.

The rearrangement uses TRBV12-3 or TRBV12-4 and TRBJ1-2; 7 bases align to TRBD1. The CDR3 spans 12 residues. V lost 10 bases, J lost 7 bases, and 9 bases stayed unmatched. Here the CDR3 DNA reads TGTGCCAACACACTACAGGGGTCTGGCTACACCTTC. This gives the protein CANTLQGSGYTF.